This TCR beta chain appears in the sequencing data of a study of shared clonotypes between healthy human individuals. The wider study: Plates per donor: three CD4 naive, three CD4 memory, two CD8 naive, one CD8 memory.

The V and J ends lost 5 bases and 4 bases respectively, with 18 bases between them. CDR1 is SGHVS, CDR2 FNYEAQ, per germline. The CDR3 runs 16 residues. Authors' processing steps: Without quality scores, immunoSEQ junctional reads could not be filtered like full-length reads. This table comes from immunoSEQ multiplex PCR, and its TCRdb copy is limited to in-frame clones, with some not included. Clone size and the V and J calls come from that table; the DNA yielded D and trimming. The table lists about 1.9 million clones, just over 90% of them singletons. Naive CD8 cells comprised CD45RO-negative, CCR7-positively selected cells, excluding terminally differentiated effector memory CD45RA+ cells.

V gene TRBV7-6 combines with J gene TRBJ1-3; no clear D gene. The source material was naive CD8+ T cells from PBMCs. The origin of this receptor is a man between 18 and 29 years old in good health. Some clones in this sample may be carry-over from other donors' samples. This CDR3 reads CASSQLIGPGGNTIYF. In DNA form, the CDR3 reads TGTGCCAGCAGCCAATTAATTGGGCCAGGAGGAAACACCATATATTTT.